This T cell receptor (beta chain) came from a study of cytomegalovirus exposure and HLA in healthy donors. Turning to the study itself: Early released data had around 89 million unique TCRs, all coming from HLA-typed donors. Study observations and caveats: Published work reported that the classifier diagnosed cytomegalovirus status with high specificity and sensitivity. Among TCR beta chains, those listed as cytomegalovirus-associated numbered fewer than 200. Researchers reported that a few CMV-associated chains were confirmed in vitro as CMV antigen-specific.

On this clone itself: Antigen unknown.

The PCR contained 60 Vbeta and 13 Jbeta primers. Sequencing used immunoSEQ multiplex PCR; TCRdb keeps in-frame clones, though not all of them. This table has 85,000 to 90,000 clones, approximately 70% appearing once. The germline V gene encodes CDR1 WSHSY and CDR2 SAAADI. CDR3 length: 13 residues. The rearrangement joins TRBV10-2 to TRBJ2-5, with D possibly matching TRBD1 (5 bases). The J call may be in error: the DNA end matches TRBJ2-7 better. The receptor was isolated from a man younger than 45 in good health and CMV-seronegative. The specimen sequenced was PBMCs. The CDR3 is CASSVQETYEQYF. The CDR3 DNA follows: TGCGCCAGCAGTGTACAGGAGACCTACGAGCAGTACTTC.